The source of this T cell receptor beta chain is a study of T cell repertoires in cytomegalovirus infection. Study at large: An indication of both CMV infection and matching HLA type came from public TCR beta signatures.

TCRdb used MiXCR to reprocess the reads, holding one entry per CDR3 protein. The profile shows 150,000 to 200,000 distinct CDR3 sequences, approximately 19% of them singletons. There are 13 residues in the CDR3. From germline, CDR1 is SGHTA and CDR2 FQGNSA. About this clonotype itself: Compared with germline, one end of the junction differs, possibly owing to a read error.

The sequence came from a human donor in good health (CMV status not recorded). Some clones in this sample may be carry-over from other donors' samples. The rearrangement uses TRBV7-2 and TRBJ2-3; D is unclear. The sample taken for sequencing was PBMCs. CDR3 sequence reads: CASSPLLTDTPYF. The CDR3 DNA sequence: TGTGCCAGCAGCCCTTTGCTCACAGATACGCCGTATTTT.